Included here is one TCR beta chain sequence, with context. Two negative PCRs, clearance, or symptom resolution had been documented for recovered Cohort 3 donors. These data are taken from a study of blood T cell repertoires in COVID-19. Looking at the study overall: Spain, Italy and the United States supplied samples that represented acute and convalescent COVID-19. From T cells, B-cell-depleted T cells, or PBMCs came the material, which was cDNA or gDNA.

Original processing methods: Using reference gene primer amplification, nucleated cell counts were estimated. The method was immunoSEQ multiplex PCR; TCRdb's version includes in-frame clones alone and lacks a portion of them. Clone size and V and J calls were adopted from that table, with D and trimming inferred from the DNA. The sample comprises more than 300,000 clones, approximately 90% of which are singletons, and 1.2% rests with the top ten. The specimen was PBMCs or T cells enriched from blood (not recorded which). The receptor comes from a woman aged 18 to 35 who had recovered from COVID-19.

CDR3 DNA: TGCAGCGTTTTGTGGGGGGAGAGGAACACTGAAGCTTTCTTT. Translated: CSVLWGERNTEAFF. J is TRBJ1-1 and V is TRBV29-1; D perhaps matches TRBD1 (5 bases). The CDR3 is 14 amino acids. CDR1 is SQVTM, CDR2 ANQGSEA, per germline. V was pared by 5 bases and J by 1 base, with 14 bases between.